The entry that follows covers one TCR beta chain sequence. The V and J ends lost 3 bases and 4 bases respectively, with 15 bases between them. The CDR3 covers 15 residues. CDR1 and CDR2 (germline): SGHVS, FQNEAQ. The record originates from a study of blood T cell repertoires in COVID-19. Study at large: Donors in the United States, Italy and Spain gave samples during acute or convalescent COVID-19. In each case, the material was cDNA or gDNA derived from T cells, B-cell-depleted T cells, or PBMCs.

In the authors' workflow: Nucleated cell number was recorded as an estimate derived from reference gene primer amplification. Profiling relied on immunoSEQ multiplex PCR, and the TCRdb table lists in-frame clones only, not all of them. The DNA was the basis for D and trimming; V, J and clone size are from that table. This sample has about 83,000 clones, with more than 75% found just once. The V gene is TRBV7-8, the J gene TRBJ1-2; possible D gene TRBD1, 5 bases. Sequencing was performed on peripheral blood. The sequence was collected from a man older than 75 with active or convalescent COVID-19. DNA for the CDR3: TGTGCCAGCAGCTTGGGGGAGGAGGGAACCTATGGCTACACCTTC. Translating gives CASSLGEEGTYGYTF. The full variable domain, with the rest looked up from reference TRBV7-8 and TRBJ1-2, is GAGVSQSPRYKVAKRGQDVALRCDPISGHVSLFWYQQALGQGPEFLTYFQNEAQLDKSGLPSDRFFAERPEGSVSTLKIQRTQQEDSAVYLCASSLGEEGTYGYTFGSGTRLTVV.